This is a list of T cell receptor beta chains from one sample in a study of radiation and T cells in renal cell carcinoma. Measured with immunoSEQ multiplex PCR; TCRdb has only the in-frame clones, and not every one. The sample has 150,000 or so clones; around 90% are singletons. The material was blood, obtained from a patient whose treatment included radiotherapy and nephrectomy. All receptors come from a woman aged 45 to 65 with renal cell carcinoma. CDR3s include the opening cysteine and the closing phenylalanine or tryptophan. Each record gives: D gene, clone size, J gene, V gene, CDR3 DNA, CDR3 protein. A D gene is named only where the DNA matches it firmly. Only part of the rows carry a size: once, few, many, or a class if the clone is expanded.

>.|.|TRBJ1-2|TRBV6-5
TGTGCCACCGCGAGATTGGGGGTGGACTATGGCTACACCTTC
CATARLGVDYGYTF
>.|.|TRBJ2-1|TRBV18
TGTGCCAGCTCACGCCAAGGGACACCGCCCGGCAATGAGCAGTTCTTC
CASSRQGTPPGNEQFF
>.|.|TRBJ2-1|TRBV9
TGTGCCAGCAGCCCCTCCATCGGGAATGAGCAGTTCTTC
CASSPSIGNEQFF
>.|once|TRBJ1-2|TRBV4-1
TGCGCCAGCAGCCAAGATCAGGAAAGGAGGAGCTATGGCTACACCTTC
CASSQDQERRSYGYTF
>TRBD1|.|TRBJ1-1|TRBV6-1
TGTGCCAGCAGTTTCGGGACAGGGTTCACTGAAGCTTTCTTT
CASSFGTGFTEAFF
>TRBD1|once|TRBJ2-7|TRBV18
TGTGCCAGCTCACCTGGACAGGGGGTAAGGGAGCAGTACTTC
CASSPGQGVREQYF
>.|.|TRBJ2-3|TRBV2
TGTGCCAGCAGAGGACTTATCCTCACAGATACGCAGTATTTT
CASRGLILTDTQYF
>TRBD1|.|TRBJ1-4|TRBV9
TGTGCCAGCAGCGCCTTCGACAGGGGATTGAGTAATGAAAAACTGTTTTTT
CASSAFDRGLSNEKLFF
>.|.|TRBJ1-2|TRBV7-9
TGTGCCAGCAGCTTACAGATTTTCTATGGCTACACCTTC
CASSLQIFYGYTF
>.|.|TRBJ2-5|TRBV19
TGTGCCAGTAGTATAAACAGTCAAGAGACCCAGTACTTC
CASSINSQETQYF
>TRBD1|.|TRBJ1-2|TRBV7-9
TGTGCCAGCAGCTTAGTCTTATCGGGACAGGGGGCATATGGCTACACCTTC
CASSLVLSGQGAYGYTF
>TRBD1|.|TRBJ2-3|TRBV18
TGTGCCAGCCAACCTGACAGGGAACGAAGCACAGATACGCAGTATTTT
CASQPDRERSTDTQYF
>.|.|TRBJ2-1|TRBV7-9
TGTGCCAGCAGCCCCGATGGGGGATCCTACAATGAGCAGTTCTTC
CASSPDGGSYNEQFF
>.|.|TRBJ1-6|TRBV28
TGTGCCAGCAGCAGCCCTTCACCCCTCCACTTT
CASSSPSPLHF
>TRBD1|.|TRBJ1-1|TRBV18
TGTGCCAGCTCACCAAGGGGACAGTCGAACACTGAAGCTTTCTTT
CASSPRGQSNTEAFF
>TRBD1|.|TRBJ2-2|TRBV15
TGTGCCACCAGCTTTCGGACAGGGATGAACACCGGGGAGCTGTTTTTT
CATSFRTGMNTGELFF